This T cell receptor (beta chain) emerged from a study of blood T cell repertoires in COVID-19. Study as a whole: T cells, B-cell-depleted T cells, or PBMCs supplied cDNA or gDNA.

The authors' processing: Cell counts per sample came from amplifying reference gene primers. Sequencing used immunoSEQ multiplex PCR; TCRdb keeps in-frame clones, though not all of them. D and trimming were read from the DNA, whereas the V and J calls and clone size are those reported in that table. The data contain 350,000 to 450,000 clones, about 89% of them singletons. The CDR3 has 17 residues. Germline CDR1 SGDLS, CDR2 YYNGEE. Trimming pared 4 bases from V and 0 bases from J, leaving 17 bases between. A Seattle source enrolled patients during active infection and followed them longitudinally. The clonotype originates from a woman aged 40 to 55 with COVID-19, enrolled during active disease. V gene TRBV9 combines with J gene TRBJ1-3; tentatively, D is TRBD1 (6 bases). Specimen: peripheral blood. The CDR3 sequence is CASSPRDTSYSGNTIYF. The CDR3 bases are TGTGCCAGCAGCCCCCGGGACACAAGTTACTCTGGAAACACCATATATTTT.